This TCR beta chain was recorded in a study of preoperative IRX-2 immunotherapy in early breast cancer. Looked up from germline, CDR1 is SGHTA and CDR2 is FQGNSA. The germline V and J ends were trimmed by 6 bases and 9 bases, with 19 bases remaining between them. The length of the CDR3 is 14 residues. Treatment here: preoperative locoregional IRX-2 cytokine immunotherapy. Patients received preoperative, locoregional IRX-2 cytokine immunotherapy in a phase Ib study. Method: immunoSEQ multiplex PCR; TCRdb's copy keeps in-frame clones and lacks some. The sample has 40,000 or so clones, less than 95% seen once. This clone was observed a single time.

The J gene is TRBJ2-3, the V gene TRBV7-2; D is perhaps TRBD1 (5 bases). This clonotype was sampled from a human donor with breast cancer. The specimen was tumor tissue, collected after IRX-2 immunotherapy. The CDR3 reads CASRDTAPFDTQYF. The CDR3, as DNA: TGTGCCAGCAGGGACACAGCTCCATTCGACACGCAGTATTTT.